The next 27 T cell receptor beta chains were all read from a single sample in a study of CD8 T cells in ankylosing spondylitis. MiXCR was run by TCRdb on the 5' RACE reads, yielding one entry per CDR3 protein. Of about 300,000 distinct CDR3 sequences in the sample, roughly 12% were seen once. Source material: blood, either unsorted or a sorted T cell fraction (not recorded which). These receptors were taken from a female donor with ankylosing spondylitis or in good health (not recorded which).

A few counts support this clonotype. The chain carries TRBV7-2 and TRBJ2-5, with D perhaps matching TRBD1 (8 bases). The CDR3 contains 17 residues. V was cut by 5 bases and J by 4 bases, with 23 bases left in between. Germline V gives CDR1 SGHTA, CDR2 FQGNSA. The CDR3 spells CASSLQGAGVLRETQYF. The CDR3 DNA reads TGTGCCAGCAGCCTCCAGGGGGCGGGAGTTCTCCGAGAGACCCAGTACTTC.

This clonotype was picked up a small number of times. This chain's CDR3 is CASILAGGPQFF. The CDR3 coding sequence is TGTGCCAGCATACTAGCGGGAGGGCCTCAGTTCTTC. The V and J genes are TRBV2 and TRBJ2-1, with 13 bases that match TRBD2. This CDR3 has 12 residues. Germline V gene lookup returns CDR1 SNHLY and CDR2 FYNNEI. V shed 7 bases and J 13 bases; nucleotides not matched to a gene: 4.

The chain joins TRBV7-8 to TRBJ2-5, with a tentative D call TRBD2 (6 bases). V lost 1 base and J lost 5, with 11 bases in between. CDR1 is SGHVS, CDR2 FQNEAQ, per germline. This CDR3 has 14 amino acids. CDR3 nucleotides: TGTGCCAGCAGCTTAGGTGCAGGAGGGGAGACCCAGTACTTC. It codes for CASSLGAGGETQYF.

This clonotype was found a few times. V gene TRBV6-5 combines with J gene TRBJ1-1; the D is unclear. Looked up from germline, CDR1 is MNHEY and CDR2 is SVGAGI. The CDR3 is 16 residues long. The germline V and J ends were trimmed by 0 bases and 1 base, with 12 bases remaining between them. CDR3 region: CASSYSSLTANTEAFF. The CDR3 DNA reads TGTGCCAGCAGTTACTCGTCCCTAACAGCGAACACTGAAGCTTTCTTT.

V gene TRBV10-3 combines with J gene TRBJ2-3; TRBD2 aligns across 8 bases. V shed 2 bases and J 6 bases; nucleotides not matched to a gene: 10. CDR1 and CDR2 from the germline V gene are ENHRY and SYGVKD. CDR3 length equals 16 residues. The CDR3 protein is CAISERGTSLLDTQYF. The CDR3 nucleotides read TGTGCCATCAGTGAGCGAGGGACTAGTCTGTTGGATACGCAGTATTTT.

To note about this clonotype: The junction and the germline gene differ at one end; a read error may be behind it. This rearrangement joins TRBV27 to TRBJ2-1; D may be TRBD2 (6 bases). The CDR3 length is 12 residues. CDR1 is MNHEY and CDR2 is SMNVEV in the germline V gene (reference sequence). DNA for the CDR3: TGTGCCACCAGTTGGGGGGACAATGAGCAGTTCTTC. It yields the protein CATSWGDNEQFF.

This clonotype was recorded a few times. The rearrangement uses TRBV27 and TRBJ1-2; D not certain. The CDR3 is 12 amino acids. Between the trimmed V and J ends, which lost 7 bases and 4 bases, there was a span of 10 bases. Germline V CDR1 and CDR2: MNHEY, SMNVEV (reference sequence). DNA of the CDR3: TGTGCCAGCACCCGAAAGGTCTATGGCTACACCTTC. Protein sequence: CASTRKVYGYTF.

In this sample, this clonotype turned up many times. V is TRBV11-1 and J is TRBJ1-1, with 10 bases aligning to TRBD1. The CDR3 runs to 17 residues. J gave up 0 bases and V 5 bases, and 9 bases lay outside the gene matches. The germline gives CDR1 SGHAT, CDR2 FQDESV (reference sequence). The CDR3 DNA reads as TGTGCCAGCAGCCAGGACAGGGGGGGACTTGTGAACACTGAAGCTTTCTTT. This sequence encodes CASSQDRGGLVNTEAFF.

The sample holds one count of this clonotype. This chain links TRBV12-3 or TRBV12-4 with TRBJ2-3, with D possibly being TRBD1 or TRBD2 (5 bases each). CDR3 length: 17 amino acids. V was trimmed by 5 bases and J by 5 bases, leaving 23 bases between them. CDR3 in amino acids: CASSRSRAPFGGDTQYF. The DNA of the CDR3 is TGTGCCAGCAGTCGATCCAGGGCCCCGTTTGGGGGAGATACGCAGTATTTT.

This clonotype was detected a few times. This chain uses TRBV7-2 with TRBJ2-7; TRBD1 agrees at 9 bases. The CDR3 covers 14 residues. Germline CDR1 reads SGHTA; CDR2 reads FQGNSA. J gave up 4 bases and V 3 bases, and 4 bases lay outside the gene matches. CDR3 in DNA: TGTGCCAGCAGCTTCGGGACAGGGCGGTACGAGCAGTACTTC. Translating gives CASSFGTGRYEQYF.

There are a few counts of this clonotype. This chain links TRBV6-2 or TRBV6-3 with TRBJ2-1, with D perhaps matching TRBD2 (5 bases). V lost 7 bases, J lost 7 bases, and 8 bases lay in between. The CDR3 is 11 residues long. Germline V CDR1 and CDR2: MNHEY, SVGEGT. CDR3: CASTTGNEQFF. Written as DNA, the CDR3 is TGTGCCAGCACCACGGGGAATGAGCAGTTCTTC.

This clonotype was seen ten or more times. The chain has TRBV20-1 and TRBJ1-4; D is possibly TRBD1 (6 bases). The CDR3 covers 14 residues. Germline V lookup: CDR1 DFQATT, CDR2 SNEGSKA (reference sequence). The V gene lost 5 bases and the J gene lost 7 bases, with 17 bases spanning the gap. The CDR3 protein is CSAHQGLSSEKLFF. CDR3 sequence (DNA): TGCAGTGCTCATCAGGGGCTGTCTTCTGAAAAACTGTTTTTT.

J is TRBJ2-7 and V is TRBV9; 9 bases align to TRBD2. Trimming cost V 2 bases and J 10 bases; bases outside gene matches: 10. There are 14 residues in the CDR3. Germline assignment: CDR1 SGDLS and CDR2 YYNGEE. CDR3 protein: CASSVSSGGGDQYF. DNA for the CDR3: TGTGCCAGCAGCGTCAGCTCAGGCGGGGGGGACCAGTACTTC.

This clonotype was recorded a few times. The chain employs TRBV12-3 or TRBV12-4 and TRBJ2-2; D uncertain. V lost 7 bases, J lost 0 bases, and 6 bases lay in between. The CDR3 runs 13 residues. Here the CDR3 reads CASTSSNTGELFF. The CDR3 DNA follows: TGTGCCAGCACATCTTCGAACACCGGGGAGCTGTTTTTT.

This clonotype was seen ten or more times. This CDR3 reads CASSFRGSTEAFF. Here the CDR3 DNA reads TGTGCCAGCAGTTTCCGGGGGTCCACTGAAGCTTTCTTT. The chain has TRBV27 and TRBJ1-1; D is possibly TRBD1 (5 bases). CDR3 length: 13 amino acids. Trimming pared 3 bases from V and 4 bases from J, leaving 9 bases between. Germline V gives CDR1 MNHEY, CDR2 SMNVEV (reference sequence).

This clonotype was seen many times. This chain links TRBV6-1 with TRBJ2-3; possible D gene TRBD2, 6 bases. Germline V gene sequence: CDR1 MNHNS, CDR2 SASEGT. CDR3 size: 15 residues. The V end lost 7 bases, the J end lost 0 bases, and 14 bases lay between the germline ends. The CDR3 DNA reads TGTGCCAGCAAGGGCCCTAGCGTAAGCACAGATACGCAGTATTTT. It translates to CASKGPSVSTDTQYF.

This clonotype showed up many times. The chain couples TRBV20-1 to TRBJ2-1; TRBD2 is a possible D gene (6 bases). The germline V gene has CDR1 DFQATT and CDR2 SNEGSKA (reference sequence). The ends were cut back, 3 bases at V and 4 bases at J, with 16 bases in the middle. The CDR3 loop spans 15 amino acids. Here the CDR3 DNA reads TGCAGTGCTAGGGGACGGGGACTCTTGTACAATGAGCAGTTCTTC. This encodes CSARGRGLLYNEQFF.

Ten or more counts support this clonotype. This chain joins TRBV27 and TRBJ1-4, with 7 bases aligning to TRBD1. CDR1 is MNHEY, CDR2 SMNVEV, per germline (reference sequence). This CDR3 has 15 residues. V dropped 5 bases and J dropped 13; count of bases not matched to a gene: 16. For the CDR3, the DNA is TGTGCCAGCAGTGAGCTCGGGACAGCCCGTGGGGGACTGTTTTTT. Translating it yields CASSELGTARGGLFF.

V and J are TRBV20-1 and TRBJ1-3, with TRBD1 as a possible D gene (6 bases). Germline V lookup: CDR1 DFQATT, CDR2 SNEGSKA (reference sequence). Trimming removed 5 bases at V and 0 bases at J, with 8 bases between. The CDR3 runs to 13 residues. In DNA form, the CDR3 reads TGCAGTGCTTTACAGGGCTCTGGAAACACCATATATTTT. Translated, it gives CSALQGSGNTIYF.

This rearrangement joins TRBV11-2 to TRBJ2-3; 8 bases fit TRBD2. The V and J ends lost 1 base and 2 bases, in that order; junction bases with no gene match: 8. The CDR3 consists of 17 residues. Germline CDR1 reads SGHAT; CDR2 reads FQNNGV. In DNA, the CDR3 is TGTGCCAGCAGCTTAGTCCCGACTAGCGCCTCCACAGATACGCAGTATTTT. It is translated as CASSLVPTSASTDTQYF.

The chain carries TRBV9 and TRBJ1-1; D is unresolved. V dropped 0 bases and J dropped 0 bases, with 9 bases sitting between them. Germline-derived CDR1 and CDR2 are SGDLS and YYNGEE. The CDR3 loop spans 15 amino acids. Here the CDR3 reads CASSVVGGMNTEAFF. The CDR3 nucleotides read TGTGCCAGCAGCGTAGTGGGCGGGATGAACACTGAAGCTTTCTTT.

This clonotype was recorded many times. This chain uses TRBV7-6 with TRBJ2-3; TRBD1 matches at 7 bases. V lost 4 bases to trimming and J lost 0 bases; unmatched junction nucleotides: 13. The CDR3 is 18 residues long. The germline CDR1 and CDR2 sequences are SGHVS and FNYEAQ. The CDR3 DNA reads TGTGCCAGCAGCTACCGACAGGGAACAGATTTTAGCACAGATACGCAGTATTTT. As protein: CASSYRQGTDFSTDTQYF. Combining the CDR3 with reference TRBV7-6 and TRBJ2-3 gives the whole variable domain GAGVSQSPRYKVTKRGQDVALRCDPISGHVSLYWYRQALGQGPEFLTYFNYEAQQDKSGLPNDRFSAERPEGSISTLTIQRTEQRDSAMYRCASSYRQGTDFSTDTQYFGPGTRLTVL.

The V call is TRBV20-1, the J call TRBJ2-1; TRBD2 matches 7 bases. The CDR3 contains 15 residues. V was clipped by 1 base and J by 13 bases; unmatched bases: 16. Germline CDR1 DFQATT, CDR2 SNEGSKA (reference sequence). CDR3 sequence (DNA): TGCAGTGCTAGAGGCCGGGAGTTAAGGCTAGCGGCCCAGTTCTTC. Translation gives CSARGRELRLAAQFF.

This clonotype was seen more than once but under ten times. The rearrangement joins TRBV5-1 to TRBJ2-7, with 9 nucleotides matching TRBD1. The CDR3 runs 15 residues. Germline CDR1 is SGHRS and CDR2 is YFSETQ. The ends lost 4 bases at V and 3 bases at J; junction bases unmatched: 8. Here the CDR3 reads CASSLDRTGVYEQYF. The CDR3 nucleotides are TGCGCCAGCAGCCTCGACCGGACAGGGGTCTACGAGCAGTACTTC.

This clonotype was recorded at least ten times. The CDR3 bases are TGTGCCAGCAGCTTAATGGGGACTAGCTTAGATTACGAGCAGTACTTC. It is translated as CASSLMGTSLDYEQYF. This rearrangement joins TRBV7-8 to TRBJ2-7; 9 nucleotides agree with TRBD2. Trimming cost V 2 bases and J 4 bases; bases outside gene matches: 9. The CDR3 runs 16 residues. CDR1 and CDR2 from the germline V gene are SGHVS and FQNEAQ.

This clonotype was seen only a few times. The V call is TRBV27, the J call TRBJ1-5; no clear D gene. The CDR3 is 12 amino acids. Per the germline V gene, CDR1 is MNHEY and CDR2 is SMNVEV (reference sequence). Trimming left V 6 bases short and J 4 bases short, with 7 bases between. DNA for the CDR3: TGTGCCAGCAGGACTGTGAATCAGCCCCAGCATTTT. This gives the protein CASRTVNQPQHF.

This clonotype has at least ten counts. The V and J genes are TRBV5-1 and TRBJ1-5; no firm D call. The CDR3 runs 16 residues. CDR1 SGHRS and CDR2 YFSETQ come from the germline V gene. The germline V and J ends were trimmed by 0 bases and 7 bases, with 17 bases remaining between them. In DNA form, the CDR3 reads TGCGCCAGCAGCTTGGATCCGGGCGGACTCGGGCAGCCCCAGCATTTT. Amino acids: CASSLDPGGLGQPQHF.